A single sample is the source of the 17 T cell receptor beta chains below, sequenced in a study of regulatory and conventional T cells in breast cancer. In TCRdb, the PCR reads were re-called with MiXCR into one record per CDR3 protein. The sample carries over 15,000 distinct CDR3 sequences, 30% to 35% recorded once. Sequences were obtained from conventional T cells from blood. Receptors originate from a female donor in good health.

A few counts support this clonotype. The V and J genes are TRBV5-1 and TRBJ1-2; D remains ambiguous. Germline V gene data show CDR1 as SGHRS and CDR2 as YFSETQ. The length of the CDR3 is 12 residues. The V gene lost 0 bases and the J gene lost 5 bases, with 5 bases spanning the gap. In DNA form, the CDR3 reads TGCGCCAGCAGCTTGGAAGGGTATGGCTACACCTTC. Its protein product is CASSLEGYGYTF.

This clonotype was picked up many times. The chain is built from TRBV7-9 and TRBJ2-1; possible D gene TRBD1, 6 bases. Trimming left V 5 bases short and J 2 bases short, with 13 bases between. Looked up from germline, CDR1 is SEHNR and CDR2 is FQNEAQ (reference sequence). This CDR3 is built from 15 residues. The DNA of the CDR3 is TGTGCCAGCAGCCAAGCCAGGGGCCCCTACAATGAGCAGTTCTTC. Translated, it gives CASSQARGPYNEQFF. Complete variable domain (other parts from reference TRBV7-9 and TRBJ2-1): DTGVSQNPRHKITKRGQNVTFRCDPISEHNRLYWYRQTLGQGPEFLTYFQNEAQLEKSRLLSDRFSAERPKGSFSTLEIQRTEQGDSAMYLCASSQARGPYNEQFFGPGTRLTVL.

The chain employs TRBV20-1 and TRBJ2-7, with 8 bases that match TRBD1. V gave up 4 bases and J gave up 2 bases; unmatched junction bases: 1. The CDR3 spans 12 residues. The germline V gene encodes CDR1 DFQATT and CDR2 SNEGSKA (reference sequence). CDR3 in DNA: TGCAGTGCTACACAGGGGGCCTACGAGCAGTACTTC. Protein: CSATQGAYEQYF.

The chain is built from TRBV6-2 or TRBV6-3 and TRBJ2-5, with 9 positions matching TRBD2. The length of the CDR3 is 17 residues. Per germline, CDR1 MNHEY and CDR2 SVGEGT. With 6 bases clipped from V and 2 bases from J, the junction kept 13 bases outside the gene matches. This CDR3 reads CASRSGLARSMQETQYF. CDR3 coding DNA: TGTGCCAGCAGATCCGGACTAGCGAGGTCGATGCAAGAGACCCAGTACTTC.

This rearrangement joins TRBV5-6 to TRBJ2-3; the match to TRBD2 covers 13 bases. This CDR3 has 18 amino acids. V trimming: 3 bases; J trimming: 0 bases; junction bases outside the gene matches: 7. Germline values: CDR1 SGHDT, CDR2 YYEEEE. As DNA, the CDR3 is TGTGCCAGCAGCTGGAAGACTAGCGGGGGGCATAGCACAGATACGCAGTATTTT. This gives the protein CASSWKTSGGHSTDTQYF.

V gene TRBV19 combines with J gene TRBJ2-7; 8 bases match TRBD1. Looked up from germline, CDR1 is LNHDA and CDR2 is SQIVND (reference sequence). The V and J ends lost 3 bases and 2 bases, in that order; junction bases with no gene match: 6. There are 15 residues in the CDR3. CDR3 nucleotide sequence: TGTGCCAGTAGTATCAAACAGGGGGGACCCTACGAGCAGTACTTC. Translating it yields CASSIKQGGPYEQYF.

In DNA form, the CDR3 reads TGCGCCAGCAGCCCGGACTATAATTCACCCCTCCACTTT. This codes for CASSPDYNSPLHF. The chain carries TRBV5-1 and TRBJ1-6, with D uncertain. CDR3 size: 13 residues. Germline loops: CDR1 SGHRS, CDR2 YFSETQ. Trimming removed 4 bases at V and 3 bases at J, with 5 bases between.

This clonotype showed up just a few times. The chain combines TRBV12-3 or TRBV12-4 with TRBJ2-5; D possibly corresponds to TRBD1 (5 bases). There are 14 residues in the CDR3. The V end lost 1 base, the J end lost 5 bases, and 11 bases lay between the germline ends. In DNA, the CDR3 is TGTGCCAGCAGTTTAGGGCAGGGAAAGGAGACCCAGTACTTC. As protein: CASSLGQGKETQYF.

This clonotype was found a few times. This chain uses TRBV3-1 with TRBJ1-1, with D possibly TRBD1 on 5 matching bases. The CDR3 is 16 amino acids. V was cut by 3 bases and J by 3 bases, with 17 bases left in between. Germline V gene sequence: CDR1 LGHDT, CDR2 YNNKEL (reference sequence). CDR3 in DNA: TGTGCCAGCAGCCAGGGGCTCCAGGGCAGGGACACTGAAGCTTTCTTT. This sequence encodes CASSQGLQGRDTEAFF. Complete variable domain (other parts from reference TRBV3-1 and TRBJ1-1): DTAVSQTPKYLVTQMGNDKSIKCEQNLGHDTMYWYKQDSKKFLKIMFSYNNKELIINETVPNRFSPKSPDKAHLNLHINSLELGDSAVYFCASSQGLQGRDTEAFFGQGTRLTVV.

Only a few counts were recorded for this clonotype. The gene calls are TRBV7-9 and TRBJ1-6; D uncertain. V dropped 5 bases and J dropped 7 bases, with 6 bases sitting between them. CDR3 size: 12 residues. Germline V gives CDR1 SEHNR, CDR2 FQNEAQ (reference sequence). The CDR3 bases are TGTGCCAGCAGCCGAGACAATTCACCCCTCCACTTT. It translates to CASSRDNSPLHF.

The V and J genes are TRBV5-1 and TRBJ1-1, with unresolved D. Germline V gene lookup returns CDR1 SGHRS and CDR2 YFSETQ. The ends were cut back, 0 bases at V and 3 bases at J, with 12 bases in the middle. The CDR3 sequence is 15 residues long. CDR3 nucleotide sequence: TGCGCCAGCAGCTTGGACTCCCGGGAGGACACTGAAGCTTTCTTT. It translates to CASSLDSREDTEAFF.

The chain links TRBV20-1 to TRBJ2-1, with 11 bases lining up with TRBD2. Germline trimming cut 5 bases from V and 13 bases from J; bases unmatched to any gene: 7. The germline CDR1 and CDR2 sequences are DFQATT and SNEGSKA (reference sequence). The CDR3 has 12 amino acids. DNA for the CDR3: TGCAGTGCTTTGACTAGCGGGGCCCCCCAGTTCTTC. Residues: CSALTSGAPQFF.

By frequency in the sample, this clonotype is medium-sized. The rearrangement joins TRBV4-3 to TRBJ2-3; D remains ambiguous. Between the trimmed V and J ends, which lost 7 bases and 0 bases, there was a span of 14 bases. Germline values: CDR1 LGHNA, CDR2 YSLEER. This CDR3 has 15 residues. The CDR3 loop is CASTLTFSSTDTQYF. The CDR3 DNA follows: TGCGCCAGCACCTTGACATTTTCTAGCACAGATACGCAGTATTTT.

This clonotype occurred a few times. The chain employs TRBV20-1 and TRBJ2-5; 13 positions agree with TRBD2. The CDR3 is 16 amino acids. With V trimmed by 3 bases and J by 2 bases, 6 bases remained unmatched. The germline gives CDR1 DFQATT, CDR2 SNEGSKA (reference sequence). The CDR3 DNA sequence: TGCAGTGCTAGCCGGACTAGCGGGGGTTCTCAAGAGACCCAGTACTTC. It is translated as CSASRTSGGSQETQYF.

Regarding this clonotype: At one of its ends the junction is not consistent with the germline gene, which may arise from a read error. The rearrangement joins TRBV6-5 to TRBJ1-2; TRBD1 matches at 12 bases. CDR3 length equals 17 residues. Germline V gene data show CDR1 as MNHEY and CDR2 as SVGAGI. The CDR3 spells CASSYGTGGGRHYGYTF. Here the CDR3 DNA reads TGCGCCAGCAGTTACGGGACAGGGGGCGGGAGACACTATGGCTACACCTTC.

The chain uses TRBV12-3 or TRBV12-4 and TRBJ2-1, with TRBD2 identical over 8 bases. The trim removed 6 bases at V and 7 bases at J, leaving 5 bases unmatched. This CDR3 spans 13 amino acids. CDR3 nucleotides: TGTGCCAGCAGGGCGGGGGGTCCAAATGAGCAGTTCTTC. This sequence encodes CASRAGGPNEQFF.

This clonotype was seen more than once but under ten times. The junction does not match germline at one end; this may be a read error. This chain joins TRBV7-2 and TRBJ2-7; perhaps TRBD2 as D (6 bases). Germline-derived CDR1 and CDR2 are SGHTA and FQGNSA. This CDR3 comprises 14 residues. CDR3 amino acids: CASSLAIANYEQYF. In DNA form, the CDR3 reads TGTGCCAGCAGCCTAGCGATCGCGAACTACGAGCAGTACTTC.